Sequencing of this T cell receptor beta chain was carried out in a study of T cell responses to AZD1222 COVID-19 vaccine. Study-wide background: Samples with a second dose at about 4 or about 12 weeks were pooled together.

Sequencing was performed with immunoSEQ multiplex PCR; in TCRdb, only in-frame clones are kept and a portion is missing. The sample comprises some 130,000 clones, roughly 90% of which are singletons, and less than 4.5% rests with the top ten. Study-wide points: Spike-wide vaccine-associated CD4 TCRs dominated at 160-218 and 743-854.

Concerning this clone itself: Antigen unknown. Compared with germline, one end of the junction differs, possibly owing to a read error.

Germline V gives CDR1 SSHAT, CDR2 FNYEAQ (reference sequence). The CDR3 has 13 amino acids. The chain has TRBV7-7 and TRBJ2-7; 7 bases agree with TRBD1. The starting material was peripheral blood, obtained on day 0 of AZD1222 vaccination. The TCR originated in an adult in good health. The CDR3 DNA reads as TGTGCTAGCAGCCCTGGACAGGTGACCGAGCAGTACTTC. This codes for CASSPGQVTEQYF.